The rows below give T cell receptor beta chains drawn from one sample of a study of beta chain features in type 1 diabetes. Using immunoSEQ multiplex PCR, the repertoire was profiled, and TCRdb retains in-frame clones only, with some absent. Of a few hundred thousand clones in the sample, around 12% are singletons; the top ten hold 0.0095% to 0.011%. The source material was naive CD4+ T cells from blood. These TCRs come from a woman in her late teens or twenties with type 1 diabetes. Each CDR3 is given with its conserved first and last residue.

J: TRBJ1-2
V: TRBV30
CDR3: CAWSGGTLGYTF

J: TRBJ2-3
V: TRBV11-2
CDR3: CASSFWDRTTDTQYF

J: TRBJ2-7
V: TRBV5-1
CDR3: CASSPDGYYDEQYF

J: TRBJ2-7
V: TRBV28
CDR3: CASTRGRVSYEQYF

J: TRBJ1-1
V: TRBV28
CDR3: CASSARGVSAEAFF

J: TRBJ2-3
V: TRBV5-1
CDR3: CASSLGATQYF

J: TRBJ2-1
V: TRBV11-2
CDR3: CASSLREQFF

J: TRBJ1-2
V: TRBV5-5
CDR3: CASSLRTGTRNYGYTF

J: TRBJ2-7
V: TRBV5-1
CDR3: CASSLVGGNSYEQYF

J: TRBJ2-3
V: TRBV29-1
CDR3: CSVEVGASDTQYF

J: TRBJ2-7
V: TRBV30
CDR3: CAWSLGGGQYF

J: TRBJ2-7
V: TRBV29-1
CDR3: CSARDNLYEQYF

J: TRBJ2-1
V: TRBV7-9
CDR3: CASRKANEQFF

J: NA
V: TRBV14
CDR3: CASSQRVNPSYEQYF

J: TRBJ2-1
V: TRBV18
CDR3: CASSPPGDNEQFF

J: TRBJ1-6
V: TRBV5-1
CDR3: CASSRNMGQNNSPLHF

J: TRBJ1-5
V: TRBV30
CDR3: CAWSAGQGGNQPQHF

J: TRBJ1-6
V: TRBV9
CDR3: CASGPLLTGLNSPLHF

J: TRBJ2-3
V: TRBV7-9
CDR3: CASSLQGASAYTDTQYF

J: TRBJ2-7
V: TRBV7-2
CDR3: CASSLGGGEGYEQYF

J: TRBJ2-7
V: TRBV11-1
CDR3: CASSLAPPGLAVNYEQYF

J: TRBJ1-1
V: TRBV23-1
CDR3: CASTTPRSNTEAFF

J: TRBJ2-1
V: TRBV20-1
CDR3: CSVSRYNEQFF

J: TRBJ1-1
V: TRBV5-4
CDR3: CASSLAHSGLYTEAFF

J: TRBJ2-1
V: TRBV29-1
CDR3: CSVLGGMSGSRGEQFF

J: TRBJ2-1
V: TRBV9
CDR3: CASSGREASGYNEQFF

J: TRBJ2-7
V: TRBV19
CDR3: CASSIWGTDYEQYF

J: TRBJ2-7
V: TRBV15
CDR3: CATSPQGYEQYF

J: TRBJ2-7
V: TRBV7-9
CDR3: CASSLEEREQYF

J: TRBJ2-3
V: TRBV5-1
CDR3: CASRVPAGVLADTQYF

J: TRBJ2-5
V: TRBV10-3
CDR3: CATQQDQETQYF

J: TRBJ2-5
V: TRBV7-3
CDR3: CASSSGQGETQYF

J: TRBJ2-5
V: TRBV4-3
CDR3: CASSQDWLGGGEQETQYF

J: TRBJ1-5
V: TRBV30
CDR3: CAWSFGGNQPQHF

J: TRBJ1-1
V: TRBV9
CDR3: CASSVVGVNTEAFF

J: TRBJ2-7
V: TRBV6-5
CDR3: CASSYSRAPPYEQYF

J: TRBJ2-7
V: TRBV30
CDR3: CAWTPPTGDREQYF

J: TRBJ2-1
V: TRBV25-1
CDR3: CASSELTSGGNNEQFF

J: TRBJ2-2
V: TRBV6-6
CDR3: CASVGGELFF

J: TRBJ2-5
V: TRBV6-5
CDR3: CASSYSGGQETQYF